The clone carrying this TCR beta chain was counted a single time. Its antigen is undetermined. It may be a read error: a sequence one base away is much more abundant. The data are from a study of tumor and adjacent non-tumor tissue in lung cancer. Study-wide context: Patients were aged roughly 31 to 76, fewer than twelve men and about five women, stage I to III.

Three rounds of nested PCR, following a modified ARM-PCR protocol, produced the TCRbeta library. Each CDR3 protein gets one entry after TCRdb re-called the multiplex PCR reads with MiXCR. The sample gives tens of thousands of distinct CDR3 sequences, 67% of which show up once; about a sixth is in the top ten. General study points: Higher tumor TCR diversity was associated with shorter survival. Significantly higher TCR diversity was found in tumor than normal lung.

RNA was extracted from bulk tissue without any cell sorting. Chemotherapy-naive patients with new lung cancer underwent thoracic surgery in China, August–late 2014. This CDR3 comprises 13 residues. V lost 10 bases and J lost 2, with 12 bases in between. The sample consisted of lung tumor tissue. This chain joins TRBV12-3 or TRBV12-4 and TRBJ1-5; D is unresolved. This clonotype was sampled from a man in his sixties with non-small cell lung cancer. DNA of the CDR3: TGTGCCACAAGGCGGGGTGGCAATCAGCCCCAGCATTTT. Amino acids: CATRRGGNQPQHF.